The source of this T cell receptor beta chain is a study of blood T cell repertoires in COVID-19 (dated by TCRdb to the early 2020s). Looking at the study overall: Samples covering the acute and convalescent phases of COVID-19 were provided by collaborators in the United States, Italy and Spain. The material from the prospective study consisted of cDNA or gDNA derived from T cells, B-cell-depleted T cells, or PBMCs. Subjects who had been exposed to COVID-19, were actively infected with it, or had recovered from it provided the deeply sampled blood TCRbeta repertoires that made up the dataset. The repertoires were released in a freely available public database meant as a resource for research on the immune response to SARS-CoV-2. The samples were drawn from two sources: the first 160 participants of the ongoing ImmuneRACE study, and fewer than 1,500 subjects contributed by 6 global collaborators. Nearly every sample came with metadata listing a de-identified subject ID, COVID-19 status, age in years and sex. Where available, HLA class I and class II types were obtained from metadata supplied by the sample provider rather than from assay-based typing.

General findings and caveats noted by the study authors: The amount of clinical and demographic metadata varied by source and participant and was provided uncurated.

The germline V gene (reference sequence) gives CDR1 as DFQATT and CDR2 as SNEGSKA. Counted from cysteine to phenylalanine, this CDR3 has 18 amino acids. CDR3 DNA is the only sequence kept; it has 54 bases, read in frame from the first base. The V end loses 3 bases and the J end loses 6 bases, and a stretch of 24 bases separates them. The collaborating institutions used their own protocols to collect whole blood in K2EDTA tubes. For TCRbeta analysis, collaborators shipped samples in one of three forms: frozen whole blood, isolated PBMCs, or DNA extracted from either of those sample types. Notes on this clone: What this receptor recognizes is not known. Nothing much larger sits one base from this clone, and base qualities are not available.

The immunoSEQ Assay, a bias-controlled multiplex PCR, was used to amplify TCRbeta CDR3 regions from genomic DNA. The published analysis was carried out like this. Nucleated cell counts per sample were estimated from amplification of reference gene primers within the assay. Sequence reads were collapsed and filtered to measure the absolute abundance of every unique TCRbeta CDR3 rearrangement. For each sample, productive Simpson clonality was calculated by taking the square root of Simpson's diversity index across productive rearrangements. The table comes from immuneACCESS by way of TCRdb, which keeps in-frame sequences with V and J called. Part of the clones is missing from these tables; in studies checked, under half for an unresolved V gene and the rest for unknown reasons. V and J calls plus clone size are reproduced from that table; the DNA served to infer D and trimming. The sample contains approximately 54,000 clones, 86% of them found a single time. The ten largest make up about 4.2% of the sample.

The source of this sequence is an older man with active COVID-19. The rearranged chain carries TRBV20-1 and TRBJ1-6; matching of 5 bases hints at TRBD1 as the D gene. Sequenced sample: peripheral blood. The DNA sequence is given as TGCAGTGCTAGTTTAGGTGGGGGGTATGCGGGTGGTAATTCACCCCTCCACTTT. Translation gives CSASLGGGYAGGNSPLHF.